This T cell receptor beta chain derives from a study of spatial heterogeneity in lung cancer. One entry per CDR3 protein, called by TCRdb with MiXCR from the 5' RACE reads. The table has 9,500 to 13,000 distinct CDR3 sequences, roughly a tenth seen once. Sample share makes this clonotype large (0.1 to 1%). Time point here: blood at routine non-recurrence follow-up after resection. TCRs were sequenced from unsorted whole RNA of tumor, nontumor lung or PBMC. The sequence was obtained from a female donor with early-stage non-small cell lung cancer. This specimen consisted of PBMCs, obtained at follow-up.

The CDR3 DNA is TGCAGCGCTGAGGGACTAGCGGGCAACCGCTCCTACAATGAGCAGTTCTTC. Amino acids: CSAEGLAGNRSYNEQFF. This sequence joins TRBV29-1 and TRBJ2-1, with 12 bases matching TRBD2. Germline V gives CDR1 SQVTM, CDR2 ANQGSEA. The CDR3 covers 17 residues. V dropped 7 bases and J dropped 0; count of bases not matched to a gene: 10.